This TCR beta chain was sequenced for a study of patients and donors after allogeneic stem cell transplantation. From the RT-PCR reads, TCRdb called clonotypes with MiXCR, one entry per CDR3 protein. The sample comprises approximately 160,000 distinct CDR3 sequences, roughly 24% of which are singletons, and around 26% rests with the top ten. V dropped 3 bases and J dropped 4 bases, with 10 bases sitting between them. The V gene's germline CDR1 is DFQATT and CDR2 SNEGSKA (reference sequence). This CDR3 region has 12 residues. The chain recombines TRBV20-1 with TRBJ2-7, with D unresolved. The origin of this receptor is a human donor who was either an allogeneic HSCT recipient or a stem cell or donor lymphocyte infusion donor (not recorded which). It is not recorded whose cells these are; they may come from a transplant donor. The sample was blood, either unsorted or a sorted T cell fraction (not recorded which). CDR3 sequence reads: CSARPLPYEQYF. The DNA for the CDR3 is TGCAGTGCTAGGCCCCTCCCGTACGAGCAGTACTTC.